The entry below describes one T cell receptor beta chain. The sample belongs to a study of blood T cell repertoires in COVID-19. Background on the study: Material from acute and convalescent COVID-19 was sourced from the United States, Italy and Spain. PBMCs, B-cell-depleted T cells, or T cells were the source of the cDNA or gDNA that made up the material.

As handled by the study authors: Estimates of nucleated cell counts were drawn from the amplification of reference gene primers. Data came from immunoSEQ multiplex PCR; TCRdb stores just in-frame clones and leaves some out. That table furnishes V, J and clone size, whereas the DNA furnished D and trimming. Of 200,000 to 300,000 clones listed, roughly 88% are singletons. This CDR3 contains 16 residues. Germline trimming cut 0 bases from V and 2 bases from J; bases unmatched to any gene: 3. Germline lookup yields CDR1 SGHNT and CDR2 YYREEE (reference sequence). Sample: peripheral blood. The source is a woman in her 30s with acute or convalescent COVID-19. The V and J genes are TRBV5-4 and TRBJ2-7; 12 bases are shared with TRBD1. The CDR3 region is CASSLGRDRGPYEQYF. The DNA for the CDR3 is TGTGCCAGCAGCTTGGGGAGGGACAGGGGGCCCTACGAGCAGTACTTC. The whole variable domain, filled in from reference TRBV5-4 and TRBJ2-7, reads ETGVTQSPTHLIKTRGQQVTLRCSSQSGHNTVSWYQQALGQGPQFIFQYYREEENGRGNFPPRFSGLQFPNYSSELNVNALELDDSALYLCASSLGRDRGPYEQYFGPGTRLTVT.